This passage covers 4 T cell receptor beta chains from one sample sequenced in a study of blood T cell repertoires in COVID-19. This table comes from immunoSEQ multiplex PCR, and its TCRdb copy is limited to in-frame clones, with some not included. The data contain 410,000 or so clones, roughly 90% of them singletons. Sequencing was done on a sample of peripheral blood. The receptors originated from a woman aged 25-40 years with active or convalescent COVID-19.

The chain has TRBV6-5 and TRBJ1-5; D is ambiguous. Germline V gene sequence: CDR1 MNHEY, CDR2 SVGAGI. This CDR3 contains 14 residues. V was shortened by 8 bases and J by 0 bases, with 11 bases between the two germline ends. CDR3 sequence (DNA): TGTGCCAGCCTCCCGGGATATAGCAATCAGCCCCAGCATTTT. It specifies CASLPGYSNQPQHF.

The CDR3 loop reads CASSPRVALNTEAFF. The CDR3 region has the DNA TGTGCCAGCTCACCACGGGTAGCTTTGAACACTGAAGCTTTCTTT. V and J are TRBV18 and TRBJ1-1, with D uncertain. The CDR3 has 15 amino acids. CDR1 is KGHSH, CDR2 LQKENI, per germline. Trimming removed 1 base from V and 0 bases from J, with 9 bases in between.

The chain uses TRBV5-1 and TRBJ1-1; 8 nucleotides align to TRBD1. This CDR3 contains 16 residues. From germline, CDR1 is SGHRS and CDR2 YFSETQ. Trimming at V came to 0 bases and at J to 4 bases, leaving 8 bases not matched to a gene. This CDR3 reads CASSLGSGGQLTEAFF. DNA of the CDR3: TGCGCCAGCAGCTTGGGTTCAGGGGGCCAACTCACTGAAGCTTTCTTT.

V and J are TRBV20-1 and TRBJ2-7; D perhaps matches TRBD1 (5 bases). CDR1 DFQATT and CDR2 SNEGSKA come from the germline V gene (reference sequence). V was cut by 0 bases and J by 10 bases, with 10 bases left in between. The length of the CDR3 is 11 residues. The CDR3 bases are TGCAGTGCTAGAGATGGTAGGGGACAGTACTTC. Translating it yields CSARDGRGQYF.